This TCR beta chain was identified during a study of shared clonotypes between healthy human individuals. TCRdb's copy holds only in-frame clones and misses some; the assay was immunoSEQ multiplex PCR. This table holds 950,000 to 1,100,000 clones, 78% found once. This CDR3 region has 13 residues. J was trimmed by 6 bases and V by 11 bases; bases with no gene match: 9. Germline CDR1 reads SNHLY; CDR2 reads FYNNEI. About this clone: Its antigen is as yet unknown.

Study outcomes and limitations: A handful of donors showed sharing of about 4.7% of naive CD4 clonotypes.

The chain couples TRBV2 to TRBJ2-4, with TRBD2 matching over 8 bases. This sequence originates from a man aged 18-30 years in good health. Some clones in this sample may be carry-over from other donors' samples. Sequenced input: memory CD4+ T cells from PBMCs. The subset: CD45RA-negative fraction. CDR3: CAGSGSLGNIQYF. CDR3 nucleotide sequence: TGTGCCGGAAGCGGGAGTTTGGGAAACATTCAGTACTTC.